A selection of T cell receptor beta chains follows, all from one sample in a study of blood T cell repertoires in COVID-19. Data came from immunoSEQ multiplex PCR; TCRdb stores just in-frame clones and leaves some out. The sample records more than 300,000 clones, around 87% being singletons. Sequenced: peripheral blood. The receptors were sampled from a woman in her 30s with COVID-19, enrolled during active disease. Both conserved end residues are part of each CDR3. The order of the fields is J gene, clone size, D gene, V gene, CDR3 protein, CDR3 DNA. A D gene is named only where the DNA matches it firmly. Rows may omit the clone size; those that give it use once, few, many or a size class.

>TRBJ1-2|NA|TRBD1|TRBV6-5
CASRPWDSFYGYTF
TGTGCCAGCAGGCCCTGGGACAGCTTCTATGGCTACACCTTC
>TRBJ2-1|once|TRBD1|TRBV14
CASSSDRGPYNEQFF
TGTGCCAGCAGCTCGGACAGGGGGCCCTACAATGAGCAGTTCTTC
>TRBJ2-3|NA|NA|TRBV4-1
CASSHISGSTDTQYF
TGCGCCAGCAGCCACATCAGCGGGAGCACAGATACGCAGTATTTT
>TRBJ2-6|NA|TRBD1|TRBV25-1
CASSGTGSPSGANVLTF
TGTGCCAGCAGTGGGACAGGGAGCCCCTCTGGGGCCAACGTCCTGACTTTC
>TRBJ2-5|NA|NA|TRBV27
CASSLRGLQQETQYF
TGTGCCAGCAGTTTGAGAGGACTACAACAAGAGACCCAGTACTTC
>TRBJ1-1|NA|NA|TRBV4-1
CASSQTTGSRGLNTEAFF
TGCGCCAGCAGCCAAACGACAGGATCCCGCGGGTTGAACACTGAAGCTTTCTTT
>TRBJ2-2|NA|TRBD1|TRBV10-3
CAMRTGSPGELFF
TGTGCCATGAGGACAGGGAGTCCCGGGGAGCTGTTTTTT
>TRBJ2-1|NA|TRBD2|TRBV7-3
CASSTPGLAGAGGRNEQFF
TGTGCCAGCAGCACTCCGGGACTAGCGGGAGCCGGTGGACGCAATGAGCAGTTCTTC
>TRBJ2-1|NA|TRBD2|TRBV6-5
CASSYGSGIYEQFF
TGTGCCAGCAGTTATGGTAGCGGGATCTATGAGCAGTTCTTC
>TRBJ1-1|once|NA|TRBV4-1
CASSLARDLLNTEAFF
TGCGCCAGCAGTCTCGCACGGGATCTCTTGAACACTGAAGCTTTCTTT
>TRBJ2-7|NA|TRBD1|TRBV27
CASSPGTGPYEQYF
TGTGCCAGCAGTCCCGGGACAGGACCTTACGAGCAGTACTTC
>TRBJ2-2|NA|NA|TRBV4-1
CASSQLRAGGTGELFF
TGCGCCAGCAGCCAACTGAGGGCAGGGGGGACCGGGGAGCTGTTTTTT
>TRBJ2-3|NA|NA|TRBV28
CASSYPQGAGTDTQYF
TGTGCCAGCAGTTACCCACAGGGAGCAGGAACAGATACGCAGTATTTT
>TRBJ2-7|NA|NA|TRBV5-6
CASSLGFQTYEQYF
TGTGCCAGCAGCTTGGGATTCCAGACCTACGAGCAGTACTTC
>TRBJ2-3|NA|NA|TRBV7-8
CASSPETSPRADTQYF
TGTGCCAGCAGCCCGGAGACCTCACCCAGGGCAGATACGCAGTATTTT
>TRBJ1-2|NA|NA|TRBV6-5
CASSYGQSYGYTF
TGTGCCAGCAGTTACGGGCAGTCCTATGGCTACACCTTC
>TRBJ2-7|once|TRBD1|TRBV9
CASSPQGASYEQYF
TGTGCCAGCAGCCCGCAGGGGGCCTCCTACGAGCAGTACTTC
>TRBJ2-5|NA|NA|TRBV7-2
CASSLGGRERETQYF
TGTGCCAGCAGCTTAGGGGGGCGGGAGCGGGAGACCCAGTACTTC
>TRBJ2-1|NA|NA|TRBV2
CASRLSSNEQFF
TGTGCCAGCAGGCTCTCTAGCAATGAGCAGTTCTTC
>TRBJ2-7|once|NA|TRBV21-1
CASSKAGDSSYEQYF
TGTGCCAGCAGCAAAGCAGGTGACAGCTCCTACGAGCAGTACTTC
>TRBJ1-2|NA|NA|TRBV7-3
CASSLLGEDGYTF
TGTGCCAGCAGCTTATTGGGGGAGGATGGCTACACCTTC
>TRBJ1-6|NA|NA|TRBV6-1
CASSENRAANSPLHF
TGTGCCAGCAGTGAAAACAGGGCAGCTAATTCACCCCTCCACTTT
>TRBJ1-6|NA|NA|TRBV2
CASSEAFGNRVNSPLHF
TGTGCCAGCAGTGAAGCGTTCGGAAACAGGGTCAATTCACCCCTCCACTTT
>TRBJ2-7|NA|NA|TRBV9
CASTVGTDTYEQYF
TGTGCCAGCACCGTAGGGACGGACACCTACGAGCAGTACTTC
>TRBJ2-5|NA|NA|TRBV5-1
CASSLGRTQETQYF
TGCGCCAGCAGCTTGGGACGGACTCAAGAGACCCAGTACTTC
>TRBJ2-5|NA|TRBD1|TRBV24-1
CATSSGGGKTQYF
TGTGCCACCAGTTCAGGGGGCGGAAAGACCCAGTACTTC
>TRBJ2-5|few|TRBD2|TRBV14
CASSPSGTSATQYF
TGTGCCAGCAGCCCATCCGGGACTAGCGCGACCCAGTACTTC
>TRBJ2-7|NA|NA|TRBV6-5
CASSSDTYEQYF
TGTGCCAGCAGTTCGGACACCTACGAGCAGTACTTC
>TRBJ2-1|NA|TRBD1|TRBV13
CASARVLRGQEANEQFF
TGTGCCAGCGCCCGGGTGTTGAGGGGGCAAGAGGCCAATGAGCAGTTCTTC
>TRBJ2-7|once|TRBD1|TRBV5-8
CASSLEVDRVREQYF
TGTGCCAGCAGCTTGGAAGTGGACAGGGTGCGTGAGCAGTACTTC
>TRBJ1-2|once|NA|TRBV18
CASSPGGQQYGYTF
TGTGCCAGCTCACCCGGTGGACAGCAGTATGGCTACACCTTC
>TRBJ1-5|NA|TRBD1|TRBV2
CASSGSGGGNQPQHF
TGTGCCAGCAGTGGCTCAGGGGGCGGCAATCAGCCCCAGCATTTT
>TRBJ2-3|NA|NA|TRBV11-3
CASSLKGKKTDTQYF
TGTGCCAGCAGCTTAAAGGGGAAGAAGACAGATACGCAGTATTTT
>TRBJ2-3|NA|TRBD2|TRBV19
CASSIDLWPSGGRDTQYF
TGTGCCAGTAGTATAGATCTGTGGCCTAGCGGGGGCCGGGATACGCAGTATTTT
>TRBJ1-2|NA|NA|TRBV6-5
CASSYDRPDRYGYTF
TGTGCCAGCAGTTACGACAGGCCAGATCGGTATGGCTACACCTTC
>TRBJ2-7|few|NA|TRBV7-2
CASSLAVELGEQYF
TGTGCCAGCAGCTTAGCGGTCGAGCTAGGCGAGCAGTACTTC